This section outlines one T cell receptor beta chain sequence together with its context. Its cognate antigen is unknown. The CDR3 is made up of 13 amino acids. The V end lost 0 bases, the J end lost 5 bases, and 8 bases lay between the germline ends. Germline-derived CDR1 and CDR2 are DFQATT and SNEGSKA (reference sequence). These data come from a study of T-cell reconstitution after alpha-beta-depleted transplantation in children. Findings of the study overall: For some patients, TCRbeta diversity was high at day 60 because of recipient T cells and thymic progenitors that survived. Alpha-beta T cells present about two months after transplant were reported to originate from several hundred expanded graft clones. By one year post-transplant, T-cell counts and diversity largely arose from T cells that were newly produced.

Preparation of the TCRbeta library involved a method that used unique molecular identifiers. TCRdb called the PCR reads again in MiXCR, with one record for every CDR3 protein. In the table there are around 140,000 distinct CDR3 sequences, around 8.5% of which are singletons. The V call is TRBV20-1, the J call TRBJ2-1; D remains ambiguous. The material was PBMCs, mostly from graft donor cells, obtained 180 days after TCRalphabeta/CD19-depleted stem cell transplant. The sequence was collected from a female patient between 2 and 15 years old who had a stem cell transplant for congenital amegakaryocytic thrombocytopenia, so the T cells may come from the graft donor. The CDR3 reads CSARDWRHNEQFF. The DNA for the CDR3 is TGCAGTGCTAGAGATTGGCGCCACAATGAGCAGTTCTTC.